The T cell receptor (beta chain) under discussion was sequenced for a study of control samples from healthy donors and cancer patients. Germline CDR1 SGHNT, CDR2 YYREEE (reference sequence). The germline V and J ends were trimmed by 0 bases and 6 bases, with 12 bases remaining between them. The CDR3 is made up of 14 amino acids. Method: immunoSEQ multiplex PCR; TCRdb's copy keeps in-frame clones and lacks some. In the table there are roughly 100,000 clones, 83% of which are singletons. The sample consisted of blood. The clonotype was recovered from a woman aged 50 to 65 in good health. This chain uses TRBV5-4 with TRBJ1-2; D is undetermined. The chain's CDR3 is CASSLEPVSHGYTF. CDR3 bases: TGTGCCAGCAGCTTGGAGCCGGTCTCGCATGGCTACACCTTC. Full variable domain (missing parts from reference TRBV5-4 and TRBJ1-2): ETGVTQSPTHLIKTRGQQVTLRCSSQSGHNTVSWYQQALGQGPQFIFQYYREEENGRGNFPPRFSGLQFPNYSSELNVNALELDDSALYLCASSLEPVSHGYTFGSGTRLTVV.